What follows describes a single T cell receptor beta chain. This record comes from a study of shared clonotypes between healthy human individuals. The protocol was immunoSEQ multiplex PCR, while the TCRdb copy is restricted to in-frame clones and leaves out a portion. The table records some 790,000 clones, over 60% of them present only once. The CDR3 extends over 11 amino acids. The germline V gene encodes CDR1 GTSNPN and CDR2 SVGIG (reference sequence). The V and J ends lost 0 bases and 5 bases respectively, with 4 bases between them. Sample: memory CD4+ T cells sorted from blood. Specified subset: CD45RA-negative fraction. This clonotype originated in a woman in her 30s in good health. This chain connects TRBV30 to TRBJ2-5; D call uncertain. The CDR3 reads CAWSVFETQYF. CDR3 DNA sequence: TGTGCCTGGAGTGTGTTTGAGACCCAGTACTTC.